These 2 T cell receptor beta chains were all obtained from the same sample, sequenced in a study of T cell responses to AZD1222 COVID-19 vaccine. Some clones are missing from TCRdb's copy, which holds only in-frame ones; the method was immunoSEQ multiplex PCR. The sample consists of about 190,000 clones, just over 90% of them appearing once. The sequencing here drew on peripheral blood, taken 28 days after the second dose of the MenACWY control vaccine. The receptors shown here come from an adult who received the MenACWY meningococcal vaccine as a control.

The CDR3 DNA sequence: TGTGCCAGCACCGCTATGGTCGGCGGACCCTACGAGCAGTACTTC. This encodes CASTAMVGGPYEQYF. The J gene is TRBJ2-7, the V gene TRBV7-8; D call uncertain. Per germline, CDR1 SGHVS and CDR2 FQNEAQ. The germline V and J ends were trimmed by 7 bases and 2 bases, with 18 bases remaining between them. The CDR3 covers 15 residues.

This chain connects TRBV25-1 to TRBJ1-1; weak D call: TRBD1 (5 bases). Germline CDR1 is MGHDK and CDR2 is SYGVNS. V was trimmed by 6 bases and J by 4 bases, leaving 24 bases between them. The CDR3 has 17 amino acids. The CDR3 spells CASRQTVWRGSGTEAFF. CDR3 in DNA: TGTGCCAGCAGGCAGACCGTTTGGCGGGGCAGCGGCACTGAAGCTTTCTTT.